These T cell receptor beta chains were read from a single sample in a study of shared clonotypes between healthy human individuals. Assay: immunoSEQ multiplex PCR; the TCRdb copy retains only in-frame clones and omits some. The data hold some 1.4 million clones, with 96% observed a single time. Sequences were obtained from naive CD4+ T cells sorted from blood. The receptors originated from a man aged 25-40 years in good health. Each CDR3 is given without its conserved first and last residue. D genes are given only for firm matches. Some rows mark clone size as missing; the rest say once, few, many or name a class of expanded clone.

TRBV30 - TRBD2 AWSGGGYEQY
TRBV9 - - ASSVEVGRQETQY
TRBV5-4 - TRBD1 ASSPRDRYGYT
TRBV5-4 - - ASSLDSTQETQY
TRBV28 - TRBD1 ASSVTGTGVEKLF
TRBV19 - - ASSATGTFYEQY
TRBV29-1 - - SVEPLAGSTKQY
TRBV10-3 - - AISESAQPQH
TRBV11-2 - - ASSLAFPGHTGELF
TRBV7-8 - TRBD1 ASSLFRGQSDEQY
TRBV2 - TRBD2 ASSRLAGGPGAYNEQF
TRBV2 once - ASNGRDTASNEKLF
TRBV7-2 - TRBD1 ASSERQGARGYT
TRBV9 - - ASSRGGTSFYEQY
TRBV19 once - ASRPRGLTNEKLF
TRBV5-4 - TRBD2 ASSPETSGRYNEQF
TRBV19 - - ASSMTTTYEQY
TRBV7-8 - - ASSPRNTIY
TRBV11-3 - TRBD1 ASSSRDSPYEQY
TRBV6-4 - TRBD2 ASSDLESEREGRIDTQY
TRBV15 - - ATSSNPGSTYNEQF
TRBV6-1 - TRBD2 ASSEALPGGFYNEQF
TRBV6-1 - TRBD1 ASIVLQGAQQPQH
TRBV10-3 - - AIRGEGGHEQY
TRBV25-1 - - ASSVVGYEQY
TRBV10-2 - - ATTTGSYEQY
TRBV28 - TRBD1 ASRGQSHFYGYT
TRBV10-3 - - AISGGGKDQPQH
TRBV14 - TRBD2 ASSRGYGTSGSSTDTQY
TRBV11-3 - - ASSPWISIPSYNEQF
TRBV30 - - AWSSRRGTDTQY
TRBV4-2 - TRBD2 ASSQPGEPSSGAYEQY
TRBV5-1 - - ASSLGEDYEQY
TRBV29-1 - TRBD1 STWTGGGYT
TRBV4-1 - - ASSTQWTAYSNQPQH
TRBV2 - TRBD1 ASSPDRGPFESTNEKLF
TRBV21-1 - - ASSKGSRDSNTGELF
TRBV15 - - ATSRDRPSEGYLSSYNEQF
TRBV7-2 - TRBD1 ASSPANRGHNAQQY
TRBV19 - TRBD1 ASSPWTGPNEKLF
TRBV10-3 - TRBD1 AISNTGDEAF
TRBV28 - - ASSFLEARHGNTIY
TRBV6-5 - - ASTSSGNTIY
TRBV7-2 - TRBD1 ASSSRQGAWGEQY
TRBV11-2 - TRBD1 ASSQGQFNQPQH
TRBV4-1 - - ASSQVGAGTHEQY
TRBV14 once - ASSQVGSGETQY
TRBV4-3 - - ASSQGTLPRGWDDNQPQH
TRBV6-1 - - ASSERGGRYGYT
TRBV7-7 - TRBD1 ASSLLYPRPIRDRAYEQY
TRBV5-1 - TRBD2 ASSTAVAGDRYNEQF
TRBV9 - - ASSVVWASEEQY
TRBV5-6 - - ASSWRGDQPQH